This T cell receptor (beta chain) was documented in a study of tumor-infiltrating lymphocytes in primary liver carcinoma. Turning to the study itself: Samples returned roughly 3.65 to 7.5 million productive TCRbeta reads, a yield that was similar across tissue types.

Blood RNA was derived from unsorted whole blood, and germline DNA was extracted too. At sampling, these chronic HBV carriers had received no treatment. Investigators obtained about 4 milliliters of peripheral blood ahead of surgery. This clonotype was detected only once. Using a constant-region primer together with ProtoScript II reverse transcriptase, TCR beta cDNA was made from roughly 540 ng of total RNA. Employing slightly modified ARM-PCR, three nested multiplex PCR rounds were run, and these gave rise to the TCR beta libraries. Forward primers for TRBV1-TRBV30 and a C-beta reverse primer served the first two PCR rounds, at 10 cycles each. Each CDR3 protein is one row after TCRdb ran MiXCR on the multiplex PCR reads. The sample includes some 180,000 distinct CDR3 sequences, 60% seen only once; the top ten take approximately 70%. The CDR3 is made up of 14 amino acids. Germline loops: CDR1 SGHRS, CDR2 YFSETQ. Trimming removed 0 bases at V and 6 bases at J, with 10 bases between.

This sequence was found in a middle-aged man with primary liver carcinoma and hepatitis B virus infection. Sequences were obtained from peripheral blood. The chain links TRBV5-1 to TRBJ2-1; D might be TRBD1 (5 bases). The CDR3 protein is CASSLVAGPNEQFF. In DNA form, the CDR3 reads TGCGCCAGCAGCTTGGTAGCAGGGCCCAATGAGCAGTTCTTC.